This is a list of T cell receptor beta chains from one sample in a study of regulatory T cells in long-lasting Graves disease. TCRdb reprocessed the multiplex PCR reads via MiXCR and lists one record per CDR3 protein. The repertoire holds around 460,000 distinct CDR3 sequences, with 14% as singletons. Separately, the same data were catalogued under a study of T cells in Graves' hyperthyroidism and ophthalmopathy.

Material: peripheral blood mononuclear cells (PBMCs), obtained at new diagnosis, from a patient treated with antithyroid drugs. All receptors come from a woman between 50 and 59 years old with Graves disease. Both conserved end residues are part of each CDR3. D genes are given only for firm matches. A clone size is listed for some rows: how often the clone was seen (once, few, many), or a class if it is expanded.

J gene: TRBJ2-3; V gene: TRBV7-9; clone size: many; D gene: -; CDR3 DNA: TGTGCCAGCAGCCTCCCAGGGGACGGGTGGTGGGATACGCAGTATTTT; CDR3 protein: CASSLPGDGWWDTQYF
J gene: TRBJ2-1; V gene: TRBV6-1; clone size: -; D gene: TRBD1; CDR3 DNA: TGTGCCAGCAGTGAGACACAGGGGTCACTACAGTTCTTC; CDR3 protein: CASSETQGSLQFF
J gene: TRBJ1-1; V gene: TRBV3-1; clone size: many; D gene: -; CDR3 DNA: TGTGCCAGCAGCCAAGCCATGGGGCCTGGCACTGAAGCTTTCTTT; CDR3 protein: CASSQAMGPGTEAFF
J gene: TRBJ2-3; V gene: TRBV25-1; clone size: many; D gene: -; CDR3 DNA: TGTGCCAGCAGCGAATGGGACCACAACACAGATACGCAGTATTTT; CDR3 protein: CASSEWDHNTDTQYF
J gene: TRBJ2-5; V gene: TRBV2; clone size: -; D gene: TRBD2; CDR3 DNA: TGTGCCAGCAGGAGCAGCGGGGGTCAAGAGACCCAGTACTTC; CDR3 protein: CASRSSGGQETQYF
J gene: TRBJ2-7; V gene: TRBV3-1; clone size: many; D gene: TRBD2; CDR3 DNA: TGTGCCAGCAGCCCGTCTTCGAGCGGGAGTAGGTACGAGCAGTACTTC; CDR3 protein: CASSPSSSGSRYEQYF
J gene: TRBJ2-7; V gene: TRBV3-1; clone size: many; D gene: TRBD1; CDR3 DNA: TGTGCCAGCAGCCAAGGGACAGGGGGCGAGCAGTACTTC; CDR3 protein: CASSQGTGGEQYF
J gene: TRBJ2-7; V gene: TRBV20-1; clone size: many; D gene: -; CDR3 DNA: TGCAGTGCTGCCCACGGAGGACCCTTCGAGCAGTACTTC; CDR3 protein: CSAAHGGPFEQYF
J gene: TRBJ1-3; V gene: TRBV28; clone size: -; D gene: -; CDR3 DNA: TGTGCCAGCAGTTTAAGACGGTTTCTCTCTGGAAACACCATATATTTT; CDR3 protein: CASSLRRFLSGNTIYF
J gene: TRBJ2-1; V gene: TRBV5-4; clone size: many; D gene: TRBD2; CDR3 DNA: TGTGCCAGCAGCAGGTCCGGGACTAGCGGGAGTATCAATGAGCAGTTCTTC; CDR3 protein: CASSRSGTSGSINEQFF
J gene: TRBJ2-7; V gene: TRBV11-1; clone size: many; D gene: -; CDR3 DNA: TGTGCCAGCAGCTTGGGACGGACTACCTACGAGCAGTACTTC; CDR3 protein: CASSLGRTTYEQYF
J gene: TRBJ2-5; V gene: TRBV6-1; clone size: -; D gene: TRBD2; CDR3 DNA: TGTGCCAGCAGACTAGCGGGAGGGCCTCTTAAAGAGACCCAGTACTTC; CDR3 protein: CASRLAGGPLKETQYF
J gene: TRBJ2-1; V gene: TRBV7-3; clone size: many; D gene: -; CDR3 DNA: TGTGCCAGCAGCCGTCAGGGGCCGAACAATGAGCAGTTCTTC; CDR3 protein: CASSRQGPNNEQFF
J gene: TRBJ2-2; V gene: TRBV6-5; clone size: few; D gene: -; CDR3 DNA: TGTGCCAGCAGCTCCTCGCAGGGCCTGTACACCGGGGAGCTGTTTTTT; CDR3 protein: CASSSSQGLYTGELFF
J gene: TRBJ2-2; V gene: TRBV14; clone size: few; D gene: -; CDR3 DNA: TGTGCCAGCAGCCAAGGTGTGGTACAGGCCGGGGAGCTGTTTTTT; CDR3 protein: CASSQGVVQAGELFF
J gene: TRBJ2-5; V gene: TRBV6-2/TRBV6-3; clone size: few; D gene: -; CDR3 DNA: TGTGCCAGCAGTGGGCAACCCGGACAAGAGACCCAGTACTTC; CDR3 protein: CASSGQPGQETQYF
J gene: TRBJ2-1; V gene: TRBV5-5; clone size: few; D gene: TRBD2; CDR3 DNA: TGTGCCAGCAGCTTGGTTACTAGCGGGAGTATATTGGATGAGCAGTTCTTC; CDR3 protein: CASSLVTSGSILDEQFF
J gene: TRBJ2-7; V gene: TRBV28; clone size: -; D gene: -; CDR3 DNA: TGTGCCAGCAGTTTATACGGGGGCTCCGCCACAAATAAGCAGTACTTC; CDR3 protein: CASSLYGGSATNKQYF
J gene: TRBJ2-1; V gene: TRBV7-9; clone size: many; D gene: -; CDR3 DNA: TGTGCCAGCAGCTTGCGACCTTACAATGAGCAGTTCTTC; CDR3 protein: CASSLRPYNEQFF
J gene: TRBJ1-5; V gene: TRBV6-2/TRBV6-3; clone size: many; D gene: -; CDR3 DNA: TGTGCCAGCAGTTACTCGCATAGAGCCCAGCCCCAGCATTTT; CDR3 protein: CASSYSHRAQPQHF
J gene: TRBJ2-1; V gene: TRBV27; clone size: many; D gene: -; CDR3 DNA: TGTGCCAGCAGTTTATCAGGAAATAAATACAATGAGCAGTTCTTC; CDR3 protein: CASSLSGNKYNEQFF
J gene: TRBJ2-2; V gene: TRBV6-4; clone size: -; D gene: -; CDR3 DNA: TGTGCCAGCAGTCAGGGGTGGGACACCGGGGAGCTGTTTTTT; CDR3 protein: CASSQGWDTGELFF
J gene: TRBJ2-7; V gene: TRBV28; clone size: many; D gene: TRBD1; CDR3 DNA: TGTGCCAGCAGTTTTAGGGGGCTAGTTTACGAGCAGTACTTC; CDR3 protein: CASSFRGLVYEQYF
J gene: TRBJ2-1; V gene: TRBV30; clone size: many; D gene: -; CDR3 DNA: TGTGCCTGGAGTGCGTGGGTCGATGAGCAGTTCTTC; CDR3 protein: CAWSAWVDEQFF
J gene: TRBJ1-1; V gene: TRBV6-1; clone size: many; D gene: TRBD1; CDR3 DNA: TGTGCCAGCAGGAGACAGGGGATGGTGGTGAACACTGAAGCTTTCTTT; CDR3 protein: CASRRQGMVVNTEAFF
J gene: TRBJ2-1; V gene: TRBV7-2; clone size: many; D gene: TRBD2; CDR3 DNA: TGTGCCAGCAGCTGGCGGACTAGCGGGAGAAGTGAGCAGTTCTTC; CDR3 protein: CASSWRTSGRSEQFF
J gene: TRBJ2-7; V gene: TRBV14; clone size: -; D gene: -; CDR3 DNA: TGTGCCAGCAGCCAAGACTTAGGGGGAGCCGTGAACTTC; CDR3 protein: CASSQDLGGAVNF
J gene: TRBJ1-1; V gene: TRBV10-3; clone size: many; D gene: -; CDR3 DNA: TGTGCCATCAGACAGGCGCCGGACTTGAACACTGAAGCTTTCTTT; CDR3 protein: CAIRQAPDLNTEAFF
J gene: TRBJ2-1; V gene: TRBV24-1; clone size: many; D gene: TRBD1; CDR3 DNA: TGTGCCACCAGTGATTCCCTAGACAGGGGGTTCTACAATGAGCAGTTCTTC; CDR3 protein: CATSDSLDRGFYNEQFF
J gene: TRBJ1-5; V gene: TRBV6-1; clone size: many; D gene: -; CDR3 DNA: TGTGCCAGCAGAACAGACGGCAATCAGCCCCAGCATTTT; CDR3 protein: CASRTDGNQPQHF
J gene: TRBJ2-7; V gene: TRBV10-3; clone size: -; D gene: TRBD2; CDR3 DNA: TGTGCCACCCAACTAGCGGGAGCGGACGAGCAGTACTTC; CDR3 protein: CATQLAGADEQYF
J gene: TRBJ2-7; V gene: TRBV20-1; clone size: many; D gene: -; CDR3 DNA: TGCAGTGCTAGGAGTGGGCAGCCGAGGCGCTCCTACGAGCAGTACTTC; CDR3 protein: CSARSGQPRRSYEQYF
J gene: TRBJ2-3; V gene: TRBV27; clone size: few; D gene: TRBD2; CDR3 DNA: TGTGCCAGCAGTTTAGACGGGAGGGCCCGCACAGATACGCAGTATTTT; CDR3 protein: CASSLDGRARTDTQYF
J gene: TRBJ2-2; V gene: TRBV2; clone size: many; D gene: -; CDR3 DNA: TGTGCCAGCAGTGGGATTATGAACACCGGGGAGCTGTTTTTT; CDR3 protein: CASSGIMNTGELFF
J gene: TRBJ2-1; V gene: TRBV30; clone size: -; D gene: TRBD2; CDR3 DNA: TGTGCCTGGATTCCGGGACTAGCGTCCTACAATGAGCAGTTCTTC; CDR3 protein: CAWIPGLASYNEQFF
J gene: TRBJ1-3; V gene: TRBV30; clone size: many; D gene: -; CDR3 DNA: TGTGCCTGTTCCTGGGGAAACACCATATATTTT; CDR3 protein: CACSWGNTIYF
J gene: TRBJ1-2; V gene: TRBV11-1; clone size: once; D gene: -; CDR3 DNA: TGTGCCAGCAGCCAAAACGGGGGATATGGCTACACCTTC; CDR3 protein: CASSQNGGYGYTF
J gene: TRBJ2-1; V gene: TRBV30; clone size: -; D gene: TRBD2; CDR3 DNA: TGTGCCTGGAGGGGGGGGGGGAATGAGCAGTTCTTC; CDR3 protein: CAWRGGGNEQFF
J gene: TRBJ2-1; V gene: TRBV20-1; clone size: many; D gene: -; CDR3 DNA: TGCAGTGCTAGAGGGCTATACAATGAGCAGTTCTTC; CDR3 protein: CSARGLYNEQFF
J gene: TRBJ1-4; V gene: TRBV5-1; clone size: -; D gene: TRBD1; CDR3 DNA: TGCGCCAGCAGCCGACAGGGGGGAACTGAAAAACTGTTTTTT; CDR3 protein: CASSRQGGTEKLFF
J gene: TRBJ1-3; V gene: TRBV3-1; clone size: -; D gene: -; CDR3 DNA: TGTGCCAGCAGCCATCAGTGGGATGGAAACACCATATATTTT; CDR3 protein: CASSHQWDGNTIYF
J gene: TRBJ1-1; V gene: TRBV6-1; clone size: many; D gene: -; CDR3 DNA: TGTGCCAGCAGTAGCGAACGAACAGGGAAGAGGGTTGGGGGAGAAGCTTTCTTT; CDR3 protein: CASSSERTGKRVGGEAFF
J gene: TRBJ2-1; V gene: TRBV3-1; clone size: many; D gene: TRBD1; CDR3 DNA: TGTGCCAGCAGCCAAGGTTGGGGACAGGGATATTGGTACAATGAGCAGTTCTTC; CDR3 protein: CASSQGWGQGYWYNEQFF
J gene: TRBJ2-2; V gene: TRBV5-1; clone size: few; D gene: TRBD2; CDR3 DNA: TGCGCCAGCAGCCCCGCTGGACTAGCGGGGCGAGGGGACACCGGGGAGCTGTTTTTT; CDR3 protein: CASSPAGLAGRGDTGELFF
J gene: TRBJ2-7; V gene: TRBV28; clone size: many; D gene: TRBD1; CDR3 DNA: TGTGCCAGCAGTCACCGGGACAGGGAGTACGAGCAGTACTTC; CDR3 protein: CASSHRDREYEQYF
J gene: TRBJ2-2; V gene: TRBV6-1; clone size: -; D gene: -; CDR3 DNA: TGTGCCAGCAGCCCAGTTCGCACCGGGGAGCTGTTTTTT; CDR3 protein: CASSPVRTGELFF
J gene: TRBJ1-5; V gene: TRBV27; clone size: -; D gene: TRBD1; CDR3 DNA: TGTGCCAGCAAGGACAGGGTCAATCAGCCCCAGCATTTT; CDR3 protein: CASKDRVNQPQHF
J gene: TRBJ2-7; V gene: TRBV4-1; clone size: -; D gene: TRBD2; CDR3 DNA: TGCGCCAGCAGCCAGGCCACTAGCGGGAGGCCCTACGAGCAGTACTTC; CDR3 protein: CASSQATSGRPYEQYF
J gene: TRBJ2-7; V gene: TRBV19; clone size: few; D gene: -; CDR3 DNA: TGTGCCAGTAGTATCTCAGCATTCGGCGAGCAGTACTTC; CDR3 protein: CASSISAFGEQYF
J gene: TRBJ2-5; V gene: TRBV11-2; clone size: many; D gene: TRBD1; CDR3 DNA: TGTGCCAGCAGGGAAGGGACAGGGGGCGCGGAGACCCAGTACTTC; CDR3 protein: CASREGTGGAETQYF